The TCR beta chain described here comes from a study of blood T cell repertoires in COVID-19. Background on the study: Researchers got acute and convalescent COVID-19 samples from the United States, Italy and Spain. PBMCs, B-cell-depleted T cells, or T cells provided the cDNA or gDNA that made up the material.

In the authors' methods: How many nucleated cells were present was estimated from reference gene primer amplification. Using immunoSEQ multiplex PCR, the repertoire was profiled, and TCRdb retains in-frame clones only, with some absent. D and trimming were read from the DNA, whereas the V and J calls and clone size are those reported in that table. The data contain about 140,000 clones, about 80% of them singletons. This CDR3 region has 14 residues. V shed 4 bases and J 4 bases; nucleotides not matched to a gene: 5. CDR1 ENHRY and CDR2 SYGVKD come from the germline V gene. The genes are TRBV10-3 and TRBJ1-2; 8 bases fit TRBD1. The sample consisted of peripheral blood. The source is a human donor in a cohort sampled during active COVID-19. This CDR3 reads CAISVGQGAYGYTF. The CDR3 bases are TGTGCCATCAGTGTAGGACAGGGCGCCTATGGCTACACCTTC.